The 24 T cell receptor beta chains below were found in one sample sequenced in a study of technical replicates of blood from a handful of donors. TCRdb's table, derived via immunoSEQ multiplex PCR, lists solely in-frame clones and lacks some. The table includes tens of thousands of clones, 95% detected once. Material for sequencing was T cells isolated from PBMCs. These receptors all come from a human donor in good health.

The chain is built from TRBV28 and TRBJ2-1; 8 bases agree with TRBD1. Per germline, CDR1 MDHEN and CDR2 SYDVKM. The CDR3 runs 15 residues. J was trimmed by 5 bases and V by 7 bases; bases with no gene match: 10. CDR3 in amino acids: CASTTTGEVDNEQFF. CDR3 nucleotide sequence: TGTGCCAGCACAACGACAGGGGAGGTTGACAATGAGCAGTTCTTC.

The chain has TRBV4-1 and TRBJ2-7; 7 bases align to TRBD1. The CDR3 loop spans 17 amino acids. The germline CDR1 and CDR2 sequences are MGHRA and YSYEKL. V was pared by 0 bases and J by 2 bases, with 10 bases of the junction left unmatched. The CDR3 loop is CASSQEAGTVGTYEQYF. The CDR3 DNA follows: TGCGCCAGCAGCCAAGAAGCTGGGACAGTCGGGACCTACGAGCAGTACTTC.

The chain uses TRBV29-1 and TRBJ2-1, with TRBD1 matching 8 bases. This CDR3 region has 13 residues. J lost 6 bases, V lost 3 bases, and 4 bases had no gene match. Germline CDR1 reads SQVTM; CDR2 reads ANQGSEA. CDR3 sequence (DNA): TGCAGCGTTGATGACAGGGGAGGCAATGAGCAGTTCTTC. Protein: CSVDDRGGNEQFF.

J is TRBJ1-2 and V is TRBV30, with a tentative D call TRBD1 (6 bases). Germline V gene sequence: CDR1 GTSNPN, CDR2 SVGIG (reference sequence). V was trimmed by 7 bases and J by 5 bases, leaving 26 bases between them. The CDR3 contains 16 residues. CDR3 residues: CAFPWGRGIGRYGYTF. The CDR3 DNA is TGTGCCTTCCCTTGGGGCAGGGGAATAGGCAGGTATGGCTACACCTTC.

The V gene is TRBV28, the J gene TRBJ2-1, with D possibly being TRBD2 (7 bases). Germline assignment: CDR1 MDHEN and CDR2 SYDVKM. V was clipped by 7 bases and J by 5 bases, with 12 bases between them. CDR3 size: 13 residues. The CDR3 DNA reads TGTGCCAGCACGAGGGGGGGGGACAATGAGCAGTTCTTC. Translated: CASTRGGDNEQFF.

This chain uses TRBV9 with TRBJ2-7, with 9 bases matching TRBD2. Germline V gives CDR1 SGDLS, CDR2 YYNGEE. This CDR3 comprises 16 residues. With V trimmed by 0 bases and J by 3 bases, 7 bases remained unmatched. CDR3 bases: TGTGCCAGCAGCGTAGGTGTGCGGGGGGGTATCTACGAGCAGTACTTC. Amino acids: CASSVGVRGGIYEQYF.

CDR3 residues: CASSRTDRALMDTEAFF. The CDR3 nucleotides read TGTGCCAGCAGCCGAACGGACAGGGCATTAATGGACACTGAAGCTTTCTTT. V and J are TRBV5-4 and TRBJ1-1; the match to TRBD1 covers 8 bases. The CDR3 is made up of 17 amino acids. The germline V gene encodes CDR1 SGHNT and CDR2 YYREEE (reference sequence). V trimming: 4 bases; J trimming: 3 bases; junction bases outside the gene matches: 14.

This chain connects TRBV4-2 to TRBJ2-7, with 9 positions matching TRBD2. The J segment lost 4 bases and the V segment lost 2 bases, leaving 18 bases of the junction unmatched. Germline values: CDR1 LGHNA, CDR2 YNFKEQ. The CDR3 is 19 residues long. CDR3 residues: CASSQLTQGSSGSRYEQYF. The CDR3 DNA reads as TGTGCCAGCAGCCAACTGACTCAGGGGAGTAGCGGGAGTAGGTACGAGCAGTACTTC.

J is TRBJ1-6 and V is TRBV6-4, with D possibly matching TRBD1 (6 bases). CDR3 length: 14 amino acids. In germline, CDR1 is MRHNA, CDR2 SNTAGT. V was shortened by 3 bases and J by 9 bases, with 12 bases between the two germline ends. The CDR3 nucleotides are TGTGCCAGCAGTGAAGGCACAGGGAGTTCACCCCTCCACTTT. This codes for CASSEGTGSSPLHF.

The chain recombines TRBV18 with TRBJ1-6; 11 positions match TRBD1. The CDR3 sequence is 16 residues long. V dropped 1 base and J dropped 8; count of bases not matched to a gene: 4. Germline CDR1 and CDR2: KGHSH and LQKENI. CDR3 sequence: CASSPRTGGIDSPLHF. Written as DNA, the CDR3 is TGTGCCAGCTCACCACGGACAGGGGGCATCGATTCACCCCTCCACTTT.

This rearrangement joins TRBV30 to TRBJ1-2; unclear D gene. Germline loops: CDR1 GTSNPN, CDR2 SVGIG (reference sequence). V gave up 4 bases and J gave up 4 bases, with 10 bases separating them. This CDR3 is built from 12 residues. The CDR3 DNA reads as TGTGCCTGGACCGTGACTGGCTATGGCTACACCTTC. It codes for CAWTVTGYGYTF.

The chain uses TRBV28 and TRBJ2-4; D perhaps matches TRBD2 (6 bases). V lost 5 bases, J lost 5 bases, and 10 bases lay in between. Germline assignment: CDR1 MDHEN and CDR2 SYDVKM. The CDR3 contains 13 residues. As DNA, the CDR3 is TGTGCCAGCAGTCCCGGGAGAGAAAACATTCAGTACTTC. Residues: CASSPGRENIQYF.

The chain couples TRBV11-3 to TRBJ2-5; 8 bases line up with TRBD1. CDR1 SGHNT and CDR2 YENEEA come from the germline V gene. Germline trimming cut 2 bases from V and 5 bases from J; bases unmatched to any gene: 7. This CDR3 is 15 amino acids long. Written as DNA, the CDR3 is TGTGCCAGCAGCTTATTGGACAGGGCCCACGAGACCCAGTACTTC. Amino acid sequence: CASSLLDRAHETQYF.

This chain uses TRBV1 with TRBJ2-7; the D segment call TRBD1 is taken from the table without a DNA check. TRBV1 is a pseudogene segment. The CDR3 consists of 14 residues. The CDR3 coding sequence is TGCACCAGCAGCCAACTCAACCTTGGACACGCGCAGTACTTC. It codes for CTSSQLNLGHAQYF.

The gene calls are TRBV6-5 and TRBJ1-2; TRBD1 matches at 7 bases. CDR1 and CDR2 from the germline V gene are MNHEY and SVGAGI. J gave up 7 bases and V 5 bases, and 10 bases lay outside the gene matches. The CDR3 is made up of 14 amino acids. DNA of the CDR3: TGTGCCAGCAGTACGGGACAGTCAATGGCTGGCTACACCTTC. Translating gives CASSTGQSMAGYTF.

The chain has TRBV30 and TRBJ1-3; D perhaps matches TRBD1 (6 bases). The CDR3 covers 16 residues. With 0 bases removed from V and 2 bases from J, the gap between germline ends came to 14 bases. Germline CDR1 GTSNPN, CDR2 SVGIG (reference sequence). The CDR3 nucleotides are TGTGCCTGGAGTGTAATGGGTACAGGGACTGGAAACACCATATATTTT. As protein: CAWSVMGTGTGNTIYF.

This rearrangement joins TRBV7-3 to TRBJ2-7; TRBD1 matches 7 bases. The CDR3 has 16 amino acids. Losses at the gene ends were 5 bases for V and 2 bases for J; bases not matched to a gene: 12. The V gene's germline CDR1 is SGHTA and CDR2 FQGTGA. CDR3 DNA: TGTGCCAGCAGCCCCACTTTAGGGGGCCCAACCTACGAGCAGTACTTC. Amino acid sequence: CASSPTLGGPTYEQYF.

This chain uses TRBV10-3 with TRBJ2-7, with 8 bases fitting TRBD1. CDR3 length: 12 residues. The germline gives CDR1 ENHRY, CDR2 SYGVKD. Trimming removed 6 bases from V and 5 bases from J; junction bases left unmatched: 3. The CDR3 reads CAIRQGADEQYF. As DNA, the CDR3 is TGTGCCATCAGGCAGGGGGCGGACGAGCAGTACTTC.

The chain employs TRBV27 and TRBJ1-5; D may be TRBD1 (5 bases). V gave up 4 bases and J gave up 5 bases, with 9 bases separating them. Per the germline V gene, CDR1 is MNHEY and CDR2 is SMNVEV (reference sequence). The CDR3 runs to 13 residues. CDR3 sequence reads: CASSSDSYQPQHF. CDR3 in DNA: TGTGCCAGCAGTTCAGACAGTTATCAGCCCCAGCATTTT.

The V and J genes are TRBV10-1 and TRBJ2-5; 9 positions agree with TRBD1. Germline assignment: CDR1 WNHNN and CDR2 SYGVQD (reference sequence). The V gene end was trimmed by 8 bases and the J gene end by 5 bases; junction bases not matched to a gene: 6. The CDR3 runs to 13 residues. CDR3 sequence (DNA): TGCGCCAGCGCCGGACAGGGGACGGAGACCCAGTACTTC. Its translation is CASAGQGTETQYF.

The rearrangement links TRBV28 to TRBJ2-1, with 13 positions matching TRBD2. CDR3 length: 17 residues. Germline CDR1 and CDR2: MDHEN and SYDVKM. V was pared by 4 bases and J by 5 bases, with 8 bases of the junction left unmatched. The CDR3 bases are TGTGCCAGCAGTTCCCCGGGACTAGCGGGGACACACAATGAGCAGTTCTTC. Protein: CASSSPGLAGTHNEQFF.

This clone turned up a few times. This chain joins TRBV6-1 and TRBJ1-1, with D unresolved. The length of the CDR3 is 14 residues. CDR1 MNHNS and CDR2 SASEGT come from the germline V gene. With 1 base removed from V and 5 bases from J, the gap between germline ends came to 11 bases. As DNA, the CDR3 is TGTGCCAGCAGTGAAGGGAGAAGAGGGACTGAAGCTTTCTTT. Its protein is CASSEGRRGTEAFF.

This chain joins TRBV27 and TRBJ2-7; 7 nucleotides agree with TRBD2. In germline, CDR1 is MNHEY, CDR2 SMNVEV (reference sequence). The CDR3 is made up of 13 amino acids. V dropped 1 base and J dropped 5; count of bases not matched to a gene: 2. In DNA, the CDR3 is TGTGCCAGCAGTTTATGGCTAGCGGACGAGCAGTACTTC. Its translation: CASSLWLADEQYF.

The chain combines TRBV7-9 with TRBJ2-7; the D gene is possibly TRBD2 (7 bases). V lost 2 bases and J lost 4, with 15 bases in between. The CDR3 consists of 15 residues. Germline values: CDR1 SEHNR, CDR2 FQNEAQ (reference sequence). The CDR3 DNA reads as TGTGCCAGCAGCTTATCCGAAGGGGGAGGGTACGAGCAGTACTTC. This codes for CASSLSEGGGYEQYF.